The 22 T cell receptor beta chains in this list originate from one sample, sequenced in a study of T cell responses to AZD1222 COVID-19 vaccine. Repertoires were generated with immunoSEQ multiplex PCR, while TCRdb's copy carries only in-frame clones and drops some. The sample holds about 120,000 clones, 75% to 90% seen once. The specimen comprised peripheral blood, sampled on day 0 of MenACWY control vaccination. These receptors were obtained from an adult in good health.

J is TRBJ2-4 and V is TRBV19, with TRBD1 as a possible D gene (5 bases). Trimming took 5 bases from V and 0 from J, leaving 8 bases between them. The germline CDR1 and CDR2 sequences are LNHDA and SQIVND (reference sequence). The length of the CDR3 is 14 residues. Written as DNA, the CDR3 is TGTGCCAGTAGTCTACAGGTAGCCAAAAACATTCAGTACTTC. Translated: CASSLQVAKNIQYF.

J is TRBJ1-1 and V is TRBV6-5; 7 nucleotides align to TRBD1. Germline values: CDR1 MNHEY, CDR2 SVGAGI. J was trimmed by 4 bases and V by 6 bases; bases with no gene match: 8. The CDR3 has 14 amino acids. The DNA for the CDR3 is TGTGCCAGCAGGATAGACAGGGCTCGCACTGAAGCTTTCTTT. This encodes CASRIDRARTEAFF.

The chain is built from TRBV27 and TRBJ1-2; D perhaps matches TRBD1 (5 bases). The CDR3 sequence is 14 residues long. V was shortened by 6 bases and J by 7 bases, with 18 bases between the two germline ends. The V gene's germline CDR1 is MNHEY and CDR2 SMNVEV (reference sequence). In nucleotides, the CDR3 is TGTGCCAGCAGCACCCCGGGCCAGGGAAGTGGCTACACCTTC. Translation gives CASSTPGQGSGYTF.

The chain combines TRBV4-3 with TRBJ2-7; the match to TRBD1 covers 12 bases. J lost 6 bases, V lost 0 bases, and 9 bases had no gene match. CDR3 length equals 17 residues. Germline values: CDR1 LGHNA, CDR2 YSLEER. CDR3 nucleotide sequence: TGCGCCAGCAGCCAAGATCTGACATCGGGACAGGGGGCCGAGCAGTACTTC. Residues: CASSQDLTSGQGAEQYF.

As regards this clone: At one of its ends the junction is not consistent with the germline gene, which may arise from a read error. V is TRBV25-1 and J is TRBJ2-5, with 12 bases lining up with TRBD2. This CDR3 spans 18 amino acids. Germline assignment: CDR1 MGHDK and CDR2 SYGVNS. The CDR3 bases are TGTGCCAGCAGTGAAGCTCTAGCGGGGGGGCTGAATAGAGAGGCCCAGTACTTC. Translating gives CASSEALAGGLNREAQYF.

The chain employs TRBV6-1 and TRBJ1-2; 9 bases map to TRBD1. Trimming removed 3 bases from V and 6 bases from J; junction bases left unmatched: 8. The CDR3 totals 15 residues. Germline values: CDR1 MNHNS, CDR2 SASEGT. The CDR3 DNA is TGTGCCAGCAGTGATCTGGGGGGGACAGGGAATGGCTACACCTTC. Encoded protein: CASSDLGGTGNGYTF.

The chain joins TRBV28 to TRBJ1-2; TRBD1 is a possible D gene (5 bases). This CDR3 comprises 16 residues. The germline V gene has CDR1 MDHEN and CDR2 SYDVKM. With 6 bases removed from V and 1 base from J, the gap between germline ends came to 18 bases. CDR3 loop: CASSSDRPSVNYGYTF. The CDR3, as DNA: TGTGCCAGCAGCTCTGACAGACCCTCGGTTAACTATGGCTACACCTTC.

The chain uses TRBV7-2 and TRBJ1-5, with TRBD1 identical over 7 bases. CDR1 is SGHTA and CDR2 is FQGNSA in the germline V gene. The V and J ends lost 5 bases and 1 base, in that order; junction bases with no gene match: 8. CDR3 length equals 16 residues. The CDR3 sequence: CASSPSTGQSNQPQHF. The DNA of the CDR3 is TGTGCCAGCAGCCCGTCGACAGGGCAAAGCAATCAGCCCCAGCATTTT.

The rearrangement joins TRBV18 to TRBJ1-1, with 7 bases lining up with TRBD1. V shed 6 bases and J 7 bases; nucleotides not matched to a gene: 11. Germline-derived CDR1 and CDR2 are KGHSH and LQKENI. The CDR3 runs 14 residues. CDR3 in DNA: TGTGCCAGCTCCCCCTACCGGGACAGTCATGAAGCTTTCTTT. This encodes CASSPYRDSHEAFF. The variable domain in full, completed from reference TRBV18 and TRBJ1-1, reads NAGVMQNPRHLVRRRGQEARLRCSPMKGHSHVYWYRQLPEEGLKFMVYLQKENIIDESGMPKERFSAEFPKEGPSILRIQQVVRGDSAAYFCASSPYRDSHEAFFGQGTRLTVV.

The chain joins TRBV12-3 or TRBV12-4 to TRBJ2-3; D may be TRBD1 (6 bases). CDR3 length: 13 residues. V was pared by 10 bases and J by 3 bases, with 14 bases between. CDR3 bases: TGTGCCACCCACAGGGTTATGACAGATACGCAGTATTTT. This gives the protein CATHRVMTDTQYF.

This chain links TRBV7-9 with TRBJ2-3; D unresolved. Germline assignment: CDR1 SEHNR and CDR2 FQNEAQ (reference sequence). This CDR3 is built from 13 residues. Trimming took off 10 bases at V and 5 bases at J, with 16 bases between the two ends. CDR3 DNA sequence: TGTGCCACAGCCCCGTTCCCCGGAGATACGCAGTATTTT. This encodes CATAPFPGDTQYF.

CDR3 residues: CASSFTGANTEAFF. For the CDR3, the DNA is TGTGCCAGCAGCTTTACGGGCGCGAACACTGAAGCTTTCTTT. The J gene is TRBJ1-1, the V gene TRBV7-2; D not certain. Looked up from germline, CDR1 is SGHTA and CDR2 is FQGNSA. The length of the CDR3 is 14 residues. The ends were cut back, 3 bases at V and 1 base at J, with 9 bases in the middle.

The rearrangement uses TRBV5-1 and TRBJ2-5; 7 nucleotides line up with TRBD2. J lost 1 base, V lost 4 bases, and 4 bases had no gene match. The CDR3 contains 14 residues. The germline gives CDR1 SGHRS, CDR2 YFSETQ. This chain's CDR3 is CASSRGTTQETQYF. In DNA form, the CDR3 reads TGCGCCAGCAGCCGAGGGACTACCCAAGAGACCCAGTACTTC.

The chain is built from TRBV7-9 and TRBJ2-4, with TRBD1 as a possible D gene (5 bases). V was trimmed by 1 base and J by 13 bases, leaving 14 bases between them. Germline V gene data show CDR1 as SEHNR and CDR2 as FQNEAQ (reference sequence). The CDR3 extends over 13 amino acids. Here the CDR3 reads CASSLEFARAQYF. CDR3 bases: TGTGCCAGCAGCTTAGAATTTGCCAGGGCCCAGTACTTC.

This chain joins TRBV15 and TRBJ2-3; 15 bases are a match to TRBD2. The CDR3 loop spans 19 amino acids. Germline loops: CDR1 LNHNV, CDR2 YYDKDF (reference sequence). The V gene end was trimmed by 2 bases and the J gene end by 0 bases; junction bases not matched to a gene: 6. In DNA, the CDR3 is TGTGCCACCAGCAGATCGGGACTAGCGGGGGGAAGTAGCACAGATACGCAGTATTTT. Translating gives CATSRSGLAGGSSTDTQYF.

V usage is TRBV29-1 and J usage is TRBJ1-1, with TRBD1 identical over 10 bases. CDR3 size: 13 residues. CDR1 and CDR2 from the germline V gene are SQVTM and ANQGSEA. The V gene end was trimmed by 7 bases and the J gene end by 5 bases; junction bases not matched to a gene: 7. In nucleotides, the CDR3 is TGCAGCGCCTGGACAGGGGGGGGAACTGAAGCTTTCTTT. Amino acid sequence: CSAWTGGGTEAFF.

Written as DNA, the CDR3 is TGTGCCAGCAGCTCTACTGAAAAACTGTTTTTT. Protein sequence: CASSSTEKLFF. J is TRBJ1-4 and V is TRBV7-9; D is unresolved. Germline V gives CDR1 SEHNR, CDR2 FQNEAQ (reference sequence). V was pared by 4 bases and J by 7 bases, with 4 bases between. The CDR3 is made up of 11 amino acids.

The rearrangement uses TRBV14 and TRBJ1-1; D gene ambiguous. V shed 5 bases and J shed 3 bases, with 10 bases lying between them. The CDR3 is 13 residues long. Germline V gene sequence: CDR1 SGHDN, CDR2 FVKESK. CDR3 sequence (DNA): TGTGCCAGCAGCTCACACCTGGACACTGAAGCTTTCTTT. The encoded protein is CASSSHLDTEAFF. Looking up the rest from reference TRBV14 and TRBJ1-1 gives the full variable domain: EAGVTQFPSHSVIEKGQTVTLRCDPISGHDNLYWYRRVMGKEIKFLLHFVKESKQDESGMPNNRFLAERTGGTYSTLKVQPAELEDSGVYFCASSSHLDTEAFFGQGTRLTVV.

The DNA of the CDR3 is TGCAGTGCTAGACGAGGATACGAGCAGTACTTC. Amino acids: CSARRGYEQYF. The chain links TRBV20-1 to TRBJ2-7; D remains ambiguous. The CDR3 extends over 11 amino acids. V was trimmed by 2 bases and J by 4 bases, leaving 6 bases between them. CDR1 and CDR2 (germline): DFQATT, SNEGSKA (reference sequence).

The chain uses TRBV28 and TRBJ1-5; no firm D call. Germline V gene data show CDR1 as MDHEN and CDR2 as SYDVKM. This CDR3 is 14 amino acids long. Trimming removed 8 bases from V and 4 bases from J, with 15 bases in between. CDR3 nucleotides: TGTGCCAGCCGGCGCGCCCGCCCAAATCAGCCCCAGCATTTT. Translating it yields CASRRARPNQPQHF.

This clone was counted a single time. The chain combines TRBV14 with TRBJ1-1; no definite D call. This CDR3 is built from 16 residues. V lost 0 bases to trimming and J lost 0 bases, with 11 bases between them. CDR1 and CDR2 from the germline V gene are SGHDN and FVKESK. The CDR3, as DNA: TGTGCCAGCAGCCAAGACGGGTTCAGGATGAACACTGAAGCTTTCTTT. It translates to CASSQDGFRMNTEAFF.

The chain employs TRBV5-1 and TRBJ2-4; 9 bases align to TRBD2. V dropped 3 bases and J dropped 2; count of bases not matched to a gene: 15. The germline V gene has CDR1 SGHRS and CDR2 YFSETQ. The CDR3 covers 19 residues. CDR3 loop: CASSSPRGGATSSKNIQYF. In nucleotides, the CDR3 is TGCGCCAGCAGCTCCCCCCGCGGGGGGGCCACTAGTTCCAAAAACATTCAGTACTTC.